The sequence of this T cell receptor beta chain was determined in a study of Ad26.COV2.S vaccination and SARS-CoV-2 variants. Across the study: Ad26.COV2.S given intramuscularly, once or twice 56 days apart. Study findings and constraints: Measures of TCR breadth and depth may have fallen short of total T cell responses.

Repertoires were generated with immunoSEQ multiplex PCR, while TCRdb's copy carries only in-frame clones and drops some. The sample records about 480,000 clones, roughly 85% being singletons. V gave up 4 bases and J gave up 3 bases, with 18 bases separating them. This CDR3 has 16 residues. The germline gives CDR1 SGDLS, CDR2 YYNGEE. Treatment here: 15 to 20 received Ad26.COV2.S at low or high dose, single or two shots; several received placebo; per-sample allocation not given. Following the first vaccine or placebo injection, samples were taken on day 63. Concerning this clone itself: The antigen is not known.

The source material was peripheral blood, sampled in a trial of Ad26.COV2.S vaccine versus placebo. This chain connects TRBV9 to TRBJ2-3; no definite D call. This TCR derives from a person between 18 and 65 years old who received the Ad26.COV2.S COVID-19 vaccine or a placebo. CDR3: CASSPGIAGVTDTQYF. The CDR3 nucleotides are TGTGCCAGCAGCCCCGGTATAGCCGGAGTGACAGATACGCAGTATTTT.